A selection of T cell receptor beta chains follows, all from one sample in a study of tissue T cells after allogeneic stem cell transplantation. Sequenced by immunoSEQ multiplex PCR; TCRdb stores in-frame clones only, minus some. Among 9,500 to 10,000 clones, just over 65% were seen once, and the ten largest hold about 24%. The material sequenced was tissue from the stomach, taken at autopsy. Receptor source: a male donor at least 60 years old with lung cancer. The CDR3 runs from the conserved cysteine through the conserved F or W. D genes are given only for firm matches. Rows give clone size only sometimes, using once, few, many, or a class for an expanded clone.

j_call | d_call | clone_size | v_call | cdr3_aa | cdr3_nt
TRBJ2-6 | TRBD1 | medium-sized | TRBV6-2/TRBV6-3 | CASSYGQGTAGANVLTF | TGTGCCAGCAGTTACGGACAGGGGACTGCGGGGGCCAACGTCCTGACTTTC
TRBJ1-5 | . | . | TRBV10-2 | CASSEMVYSNQPQHF | TGCGCCAGCAGTGAGATGGTATATAGCAATCAGCCCCAGCATTTT
TRBJ1-1 | . | . | TRBV11-3 | CASSPRVDTEAFF | TGTGCCAGCAGCCCTCGGGTGGACACTGAAGCTTTCTTT
TRBJ2-5 | TRBD1 | . | TRBV5-5 | CASSSQQGMETQYF | TGTGCCAGCAGCTCGCAACAGGGGATGGAGACCCAGTACTTC
TRBJ2-1 | . | . | TRBV2 | CASSELAQRQFF | TGTGCCAGCAGTGAGCTGGCTCAACGGCAGTTCTTC
TRBJ2-7 | . | . | TRBV2 | CASSYPHSSSYEQYF | TGTGCCAGCAGTTACCCCCATTCGAGCTCCTACGAGCAGTACTTC
TRBJ2-7 | . | . | TRBV6-1 | CASSEGVYEQYF | TGTGCCAGCAGTGAAGGAGTCTACGAGCAGTACTTC
TRBJ1-1 | . | . | TRBV12-3/TRBV12-4 | CASSFSENTEAFF | TGTGCCAGCAGTTTTTCAGAGAACACTGAAGCTTTCTTT
TRBJ2-4 | . | . | TRBV4-3 | CASSQDGRDGQNIQYF | TGCGCCAGCAGCCAAGATGGGCGGGACGGGCAAAACATTCAGTACTTC
TRBJ1-1 | TRBD1 | few | TRBV4-1 | CASSQGQGTTEAFF | TGCGCCAGCAGCCAAGGACAGGGCACCACTGAAGCTTTCTTT
TRBJ1-2 | TRBD1 | . | TRBV9 | CASSAGTGAIHYGYTF | TGTGCCAGCAGCGCAGGGACAGGGGCAATTCACTATGGCTACACCTTC
TRBJ2-5 | TRBD2 | . | TRBV5-4 | CASSTTSGGRETQYF | TGTGCCAGCAGCACAACTAGCGGGGGTAGAGAGACCCAGTACTTC
TRBJ2-5 | TRBD2 | once | TRBV14 | CASSQGAGVETQYF | TGTGCCAGCAGCCAAGGAGCGGGAGTTGAGACCCAGTACTTC
TRBJ1-2 | . | few | TRBV11-2 | CASSLDKGGRYGYTF | TGTGCCAGCAGCTTAGATAAGGGAGGGAGGTATGGCTACACCTTC
TRBJ1-3 | . | few | TRBV2 | CASSEGARGNTIYF | TGTGCCAGCAGTGAGGGGGCTCGGGGAAACACCATATATTTT
TRBJ2-7 | TRBD2 | . | TRBV11-2 | CASSSASGIRSYEQYF | TGTGCCAGCAGTTCAGCAAGCGGGATAAGATCCTACGAGCAGTACTTC
TRBJ2-7 | . | few | TRBV5-1 | CASSLALIDEQYF | TGCGCCAGCAGCTTGGCCCTAATCGACGAGCAGTACTTC
TRBJ1-2 | TRBD1 | . | TRBV28 | CASSYGGQGADGYTF | TGTGCCAGCTCCTATGGGGGACAGGGGGCGGATGGCTACACCTTC
TRBJ2-2 | . | few | TRBV4-2 | CASSQYKNTGELFF | TGTGCCAGCAGTCAGTACAAGAACACCGGGGAGCTGTTTTTT
TRBJ2-2 | . | . | TRBV5-1 | CASSLVTSRTGELFF | TGCGCCAGCAGCTTGGTGACTAGTCGGACCGGGGAGCTGTTTTTT
TRBJ2-5 | . | . | TRBV11-2 | CASSVPGRTEETQYF | TGTGCCAGCAGCGTCCCTGGACGGACAGAAGAGACCCAGTACTTC
TRBJ2-3 | TRBD1 | . | TRBV7-3 | CASSPGQDTDTQYF | TGTGCCAGCAGCCCCGGACAGGACACAGATACGCAGTATTTT
TRBJ2-3 | . | . | TRBV4-3 | CASSQDWGDTQYF | TGCGCCAGCAGCCAAGATTGGGGAGATACGCAGTATTTT
TRBJ1-1 | . | . | TRBV6-5 | CASSYLTYPEAFF | TGTGCCAGCAGTTACTTAACTTATCCTGAAGCTTTCTTT
TRBJ2-3 | TRBD2 | few | TRBV5-1 | CASSPMTSWSTDTQYF | TGCGCCAGCAGCCCAATGACTAGCTGGAGCACAGATACGCAGTATTTT
TRBJ1-1 | . | . | TRBV4-3 | CASSQDLRRVNTEAFF | TGCGCCAGCAGCCAAGATTTGCGACGGGTGAACACTGAAGCTTTCTTT
TRBJ2-7 | . | . | TRBV7-2 | CASSLLVGSSYEQYF | TGTGCCAGCAGCTTGTTAGTCGGGAGCTCCTACGAGCAGTACTTC
TRBJ2-5 | . | . | TRBV5-5 | CASSLSDWGLQETQYF | TGTGCCAGCAGCTTATCGGACTGGGGTCTTCAAGAGACCCAGTACTTC
TRBJ1-1 | . | . | TRBV12-3/TRBV12-4 | CASSWTVNTEAFF | TGTGCCAGCAGCTGGACGGTGAACACTGAAGCTTTCTTT
TRBJ2-7 | . | . | TRBV7-2 | CASSFAPPGEQYF | TGTGCCAGCAGCTTTGCCCCCCCGGGCGAGCAGTACTTC
TRBJ2-1 | . | . | TRBV12-3/TRBV12-4 | CASTHLDEQFF | TGTGCCAGCACCCATCTGGATGAGCAGTTCTTC
TRBJ2-5 | . | few | TRBV11-2 | CASSLWLASSETQYF | TGTGCCAGCAGCTTATGGCTAGCGAGTTCAGAGACCCAGTACTTC
TRBJ2-1 | TRBD2 | . | TRBV19 | CALSSGVSYNEQFF | TGTGCCTTATCTAGCGGGGTCTCCTACAATGAGCAGTTCTTC
TRBJ2-1 | TRBD2 | . | TRBV20-1 | CSASGRVAGLYNEQFF | TGCAGTGCTAGTGGGAGGGTAGCGGGCCTCTACAATGAGCAGTTCTTC
TRBJ2-1 | . | . | TRBV7-3 | CASSDMTGSSYNEQFF | TGTGCCAGCAGCGATATGACTGGAAGCTCCTACAATGAGCAGTTCTTC
TRBJ1-1 | . | . | TRBV5-5 | CASSFGAANTEAFF | TGTGCCAGCAGCTTTGGGGCAGCCAACACTGAAGCTTTCTTT
TRBJ2-2 | . | . | TRBV25-1 | CASSDSEATGELFF | TGTGCCAGCAGCGACTCAGAAGCTACCGGGGAGCTGTTTTTT
TRBJ2-3 | TRBD2 | . | TRBV4-2 | CASSLWMGSGGHTDTQYF | TGTGCCAGCAGCCTCTGGATGGGTAGCGGGGGCCACACAGATACGCAGTATTTT
TRBJ2-1 | TRBD1 | few | TRBV27 | CASRSGQGAYNEQFF | TGTGCCAGCAGGTCGGGACAGGGGGCGTACAATGAGCAGTTCTTC
TRBJ1-1 | . | . | TRBV4-3 | CASSQDSFNTEAFF | TGCGCCAGCAGCCAGGACAGTTTTAACACTGAAGCTTTCTTT
TRBJ2-3 | . | few | TRBV3-1/TRBV3-2 | CASSQISRTSTDTQYF | TGTGCCAGCAGCCAAATTAGCCGGACTAGCACAGATACGCAGTATTTT
TRBJ2-1 | TRBD2 | once | TRBV29-1 | CSVRTSGRSEGDNEQFF | TGCAGCGTGCGGACTAGCGGGAGAAGTGAAGGGGACAATGAGCAGTTCTTC
TRBJ2-3 | . | . | TRBV19 | CASSPRLADTQYF | TGTGCCAGTAGTCCGAGGTTGGCAGATACGCAGTATTTT
TRBJ2-7 | . | . | TRBV7-3 | CASSPDASYEQYF | TGTGCCAGCAGCCCCGATGCCTCCTACGAGCAGTACTTC
TRBJ2-1 | . | . | TRBV19 | CASSGQGSRYEQFF | TGTGCCAGTAGTGGTCAGGGTTCTAGGTATGAGCAGTTCTTC
TRBJ1-4 | TRBD1 | . | TRBV7-9 | CASSLTGVGEKLFF | TGTGCCAGCAGCCTGACAGGGGTGGGAGAAAAACTGTTTTTT
TRBJ1-2 | . | . | TRBV7-2 | CASSLGGSEGYTF | TGTGCCAGCAGCTTAGGGGGCTCAGAGGGCTACACCTTC
TRBJ2-7 | . | . | TRBV28 | CASSFDRDNSYEQYF | TGTGCCAGCAGTTTCGATAGGGACAACTCCTACGAGCAGTACTTC
TRBJ2-6 | . | . | TRBV5-8 | CASTDPGGGGANVLTF | TGTGCCAGCACCGACCCGGGTGGCGGTGGGGCCAACGTCCTGACTTTC
TRBJ2-3 | . | . | TRBV5-4 | CASSRTAATSTDTQYF | TGTGCCAGCAGCCGGACAGCTGCCACTAGCACAGATACGCAGTATTTT
TRBJ2-7 | TRBD2 | hyperexpanded | TRBV5-5 | CASSPQSGTSGSRSYEQYF | TGTGCCAGCAGCCCCCAGTCGGGGACTAGCGGGAGCCGCTCCTACGAGCAGTACTTC
TRBJ1-2 | TRBD1 | . | TRBV9 | CASSVRDRGYGYTF | TGTGCCAGCAGCGTAAGGGACAGGGGATATGGCTACACCTTC
TRBJ1-6 | . | few | TRBV6-2/TRBV6-3 | CASSSREVSPLHF | TGTGCCAGCAGCAGCAGGGAGGTCTCACCCCTCCACTTT
TRBJ2-1 | . | . | TRBV6-4 | CASSDPGVEQFF | TGTGCCAGCAGTGACCCGGGGGTTGAGCAGTTCTTC
TRBJ1-6 | . | . | TRBV6-6 | CASSPPGAGRNSPLHF | TGTGCCAGCAGTCCACCCGGCGCAGGTCGCAATTCACCCCTCCACTTT
TRBJ1-5 | . | . | TRBV28 | CASSFTPLNQPQHF | TGTGCCAGCAGTTTCACACCGCTGAATCAGCCCCAGCATTTT